The 15 T cell receptor beta chains listed next were all sequenced from one sample in a study. Tregs were sorted as CD4+CD25+CD127-/low cells. Amplification of TRBV12-4/TRBJ1-2 clonotypes used adaptor-ligated barcode primers. TCRdb called the multiplex PCR reads again in MiXCR, with one record for every CDR3 protein. The data hold around 500 distinct CDR3 sequences, with 7.8% observed a single time. The material sequenced was tumor-infiltrating Tregs sorted from the breast tumor. The source of these receptors is a female donor with breast cancer.

The V call is TRBV12-3 or TRBV12-4, the J call TRBJ1-2; no definite D call. V lost 3 bases, J lost 6 bases, and 11 bases lay in between. The CDR3 loop spans 13 amino acids. The CDR3 is CASSFRRGDGYTF. The CDR3 bases are TGTGCCAGCAGTTTTCGGCGAGGTGATGGCTACACCTTC.

In its sample, this clonotype ranks as large. The V call is TRBV12-3 or TRBV12-4, the J call TRBJ1-2; D not resolved. V was shortened by 6 bases and J by 7 bases, with 9 bases between the two germline ends. CDR3 size: 11 residues. The CDR3 DNA follows: TGTGCCAGCAGCTCCCGGGGTGGCTACACCTTC. As protein: CASSSRGGYTF.

In its sample, this clonotype was seen many times. The rearrangement links TRBV12-3 or TRBV12-4 to TRBJ1-2, with unresolved D. The CDR3 is 13 residues long. V was pared by 6 bases and J by 0 bases, with 8 bases between. The CDR3 DNA sequence: TGTGCCAGCAGCTGGAACCCTAACTATGGCTACACCTTC. Its translation is CASSWNPNYGYTF.

This clonotype qualifies as large. The chain has TRBV12-3 or TRBV12-4 and TRBJ1-2, with D perhaps TRBD1 (6 bases). Trimming removed 0 bases at V and 10 bases at J, with 9 bases between. The CDR3 loop spans 12 amino acids. DNA for the CDR3: TGTGCCAGCAGTTTAGCGCGGACAGTCTACACCTTC. This gives the protein CASSLARTVYTF.

For the CDR3, the DNA is TGTGCCAGCAGCAAAGGGACAGGGAACTATGGCTACACCTTC. As protein: CASSKGTGNYGYTF. V usage is TRBV12-3 or TRBV12-4 and J usage is TRBJ1-2; 9 bases are a match to TRBD1. CDR3 size: 14 residues. J gave up 2 bases and V 6 bases, and 4 bases lay outside the gene matches.

This clonotype is labeled as large (0.1 to 1%). The chain has TRBV12-3 or TRBV12-4 and TRBJ1-2; D unresolved. This CDR3 is 13 amino acids long. V lost 2 bases and J lost 0, with 4 bases in between. CDR3: CASSLRSNYGYTF. CDR3 DNA: TGTGCCAGCAGTTTAAGATCTAACTATGGCTACACCTTC.

Of note for this clonotype: This may be a read error, as it is one base from a much larger clone. The CDR3 nucleotides read TGTGCCAACAGTTTAGAGGCAGGGGAGGGCTACACCTTC. As protein: CANSLEAGEGYTF. The V and J genes are TRBV12-3 or TRBV12-4 and TRBJ1-2; perhaps TRBD1 as D (6 bases). The CDR3 totals 13 residues.

This clonotype is deemed large. This chain uses TRBV12-3 or TRBV12-4 with TRBJ1-2, with TRBD1 matching 8 bases. The V and J ends lost 4 bases and 4 bases, in that order; junction bases with no gene match: 8. The CDR3 length is 15 residues. The DNA of the CDR3 is TGTGCCAGCAGTTCCTCGGACAGGGTGGCCTATGGCTACACCTTC. This codes for CASSSSDRVAYGYTF.

This clonotype is categorized as medium-sized. The J gene is TRBJ1-2, the V gene TRBV12-3 or TRBV12-4; D is ambiguous. V was clipped by 3 bases and J by 4 bases, with 9 bases between them. The CDR3 totals 13 residues. As DNA, the CDR3 is TGTGCCAGCAGTTTCAGAGCGAGCTATGGCTACACCTTC. This translates into CASSFRASYGYTF.

This clonotype was seen repeatedly, ten times or more. The chain employs TRBV12-3 or TRBV12-4 and TRBJ1-2, with D unclear. CDR3 length equals 11 residues. V gave up 8 bases and J gave up 4 bases, with 8 bases separating them. The CDR3 sequence: CASSWGYGYTF. CDR3 DNA sequence: TGTGCCAGCTCGTGGGGCTATGGCTACACCTTC.

In its sample, this clonotype is large (0.1 to 1%). This rearrangement joins TRBV12-3 or TRBV12-4 to TRBJ1-2, with 9 positions matching TRBD1. This CDR3 spans 13 amino acids. Germline trimming cut 4 bases from V and 6 bases from J; bases unmatched to any gene: 3. DNA for the CDR3: TGTGCCAGCAGTTGGACAGGGGAACATGGCTACACCTTC. Protein sequence: CASSWTGEHGYTF.

Sample share makes this clonotype large. The chain carries TRBV12-3 or TRBV12-4 and TRBJ1-2; D not resolved. Trimming left V 1 base short and J 7 bases short, with 4 bases between. CDR3 length equals 11 residues. This chain's CDR3 is CASSLGLGYTF. The CDR3 DNA sequence: TGTGCCAGCAGTTTAGGTCTTGGCTACACCTTC.

The genes are TRBV12-3 or TRBV12-4 and TRBJ1-2; D unclear. V dropped 8 bases and J dropped 8 bases, with 15 bases sitting between them. This CDR3 spans 12 amino acids. The CDR3 DNA is TGTGCCAGCGGGTGGGCTCATCGGGGCTACACCTTC. Residues: CASGWAHRGYTF.

This chain connects TRBV12-3 or TRBV12-4 to TRBJ1-2; TRBD1 agrees at 9 bases. There are 14 residues in the CDR3. Trimming removed 6 bases from V and 8 bases from J; junction bases left unmatched: 10. The CDR3 sequence: CASSPGQGLNGYTF. Written as DNA, the CDR3 is TGTGCCAGCAGCCCGGGACAGGGTCTTAACGGCTACACCTTC.

By sample share, this clonotype is medium-sized. This rearrangement joins TRBV12-3 or TRBV12-4 to TRBJ1-2; D is ambiguous. V shed 7 bases and J shed 6 bases, with 12 bases lying between them. The CDR3 has 12 amino acids. The CDR3 here is CASTDPGNGYTF. The CDR3 nucleotides are TGTGCCAGCACTGACCCCGGGAATGGCTACACCTTC.